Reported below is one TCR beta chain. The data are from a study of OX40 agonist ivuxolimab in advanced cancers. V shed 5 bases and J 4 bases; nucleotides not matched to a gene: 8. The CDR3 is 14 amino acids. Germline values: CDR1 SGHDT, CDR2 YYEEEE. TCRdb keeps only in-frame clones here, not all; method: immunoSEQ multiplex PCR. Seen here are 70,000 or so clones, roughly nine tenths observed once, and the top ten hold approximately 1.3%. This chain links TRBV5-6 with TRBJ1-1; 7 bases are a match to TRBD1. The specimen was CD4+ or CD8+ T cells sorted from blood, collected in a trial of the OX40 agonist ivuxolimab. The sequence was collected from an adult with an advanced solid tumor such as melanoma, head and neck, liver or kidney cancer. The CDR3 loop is CASSFTTGTTEAFF. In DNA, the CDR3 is TGTGCCAGCAGTTTTACGACAGGGACCACTGAAGCTTTCTTT.